This T cell receptor beta chain is from a study of beta chain features in type 1 diabetes. General study results and limits: Within each of all four CD4+ subsets, Type 1 diabetes patients had TCRB CDR3s that were moderately but significantly shorter.

This clone came up a few times. The antigen is not known. CDR1 and CDR2 from the germline V gene are LGHNA and YNFKEQ. Trimming at V came to 0 bases and at J to 3 bases, leaving 4 bases not matched to a gene. The CDR3 covers 16 residues. As every portion of the isolated RNA was reverse transcribed, the sequencing read expressed TCRB transcripts. Repertoires were generated with immunoSEQ multiplex PCR, while TCRdb's copy carries only in-frame clones and drops some. The data show 600,000 to 750,000 clones, around an eighth seen once. Source material: naive CD4+ T cells from blood. This TCR was recovered from a young man with type 1 diabetes. The V and J genes are TRBV4-2 and TRBJ2-3, with 9 bases that match TRBD2. The CDR3 nucleotides read TGTGCCAGCAGCCAAGATAGCGGGGGCCAAACAGATACGCAGTATTTT. This sequence encodes CASSQDSGGQTDTQYF.